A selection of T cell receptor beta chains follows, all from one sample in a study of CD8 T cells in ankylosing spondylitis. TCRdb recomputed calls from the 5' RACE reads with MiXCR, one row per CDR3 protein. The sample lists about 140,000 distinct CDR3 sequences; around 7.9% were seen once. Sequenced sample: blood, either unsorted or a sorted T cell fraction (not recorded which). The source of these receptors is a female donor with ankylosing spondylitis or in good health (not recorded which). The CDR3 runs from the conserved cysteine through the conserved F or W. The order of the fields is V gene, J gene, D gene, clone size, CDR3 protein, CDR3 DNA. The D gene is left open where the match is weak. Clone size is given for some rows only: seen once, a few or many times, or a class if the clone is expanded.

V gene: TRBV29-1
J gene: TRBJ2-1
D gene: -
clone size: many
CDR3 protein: CSVEIRGHPSGEQFF
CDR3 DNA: TGCAGCGTTGAAATTAGAGGACACCCTAGTGGTGAGCAGTTCTTC

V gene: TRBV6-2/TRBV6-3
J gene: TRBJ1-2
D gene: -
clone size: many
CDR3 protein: CASSGRAHGYTF
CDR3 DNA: TGTGCCAGCAGCGGCCGGGCCCATGGCTACACCTTC

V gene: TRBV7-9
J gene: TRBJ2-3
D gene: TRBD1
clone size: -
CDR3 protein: CASSPPGQVTDTQYF
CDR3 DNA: TGTGCCAGCAGCCCCCCGGGACAGGTCACAGATACGCAGTATTTT

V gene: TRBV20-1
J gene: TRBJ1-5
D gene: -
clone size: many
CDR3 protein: CSARRPGLGNQPQHF
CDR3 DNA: TGCAGTGCTAGAAGGCCGGGTCTAGGGAATCAGCCCCAGCATTTT

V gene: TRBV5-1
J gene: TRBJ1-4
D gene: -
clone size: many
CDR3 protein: CASSPDGEKLFF
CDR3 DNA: TGCGCCAGCAGCCCCGACGGAGAAAAACTGTTTTTT

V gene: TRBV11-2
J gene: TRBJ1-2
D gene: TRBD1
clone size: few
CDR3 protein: CASSPGQPYGYTF
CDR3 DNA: TGTGCCAGCAGCCCGGGACAGCCCTATGGCTACACCTTC

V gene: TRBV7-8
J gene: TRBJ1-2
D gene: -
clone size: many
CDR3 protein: CASSPDRPNYGYTF
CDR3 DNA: TGTGCCAGCAGCCCGGACAGACCTAACTATGGCTACACCTTC

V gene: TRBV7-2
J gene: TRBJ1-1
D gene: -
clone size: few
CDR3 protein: CASSLLPGQTEAFF
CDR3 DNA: TGTGCCAGCAGTTTGCTCCCCGGACAGACTGAAGCTTTCTTT

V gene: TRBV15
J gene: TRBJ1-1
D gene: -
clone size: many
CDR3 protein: CATSTGSTPAFF
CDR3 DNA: TGTGCCACCAGCACCGGGTCCACCCCGGCTTTCTTT

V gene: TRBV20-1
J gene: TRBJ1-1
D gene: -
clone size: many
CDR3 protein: CSAKVPGSTEAFF
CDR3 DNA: TGCAGTGCCAAAGTTCCGGGGAGCACTGAAGCTTTCTTT

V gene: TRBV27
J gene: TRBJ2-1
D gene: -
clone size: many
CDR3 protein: CASRLAFGSYNEQFF
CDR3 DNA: TGTGCCAGCAGATTGGCCTTTGGCTCCTACAATGAGCAGTTCTTC

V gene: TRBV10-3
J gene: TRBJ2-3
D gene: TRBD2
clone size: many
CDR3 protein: CAISATSGSPDTQYF
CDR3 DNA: TGTGCCATCAGTGCAACTAGCGGGAGCCCAGATACGCAGTATTTT

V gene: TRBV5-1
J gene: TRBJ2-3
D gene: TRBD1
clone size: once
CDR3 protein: CASTRQGQSTDTQYF
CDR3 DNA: TGCGCCAGCACACGACAGGGACAAAGCACAGATACGCAGTATTTT

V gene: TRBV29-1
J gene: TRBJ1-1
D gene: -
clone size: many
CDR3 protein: CSVVTLLNTEAFF
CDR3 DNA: TGCAGCGTTGTCACGCTTCTGAACACTGAAGCTTTCTTT